This T cell receptor (beta chain) was identified in a study of blood T cells in healthy people across ages. Broader study findings: Per million T cells, TCR beta diversity dropped roughly linearly as age increased. Whereas aged donors had fewer naive CD4+ cells, long-lived donors had more of them and higher diversity.

Details on this clonotype: Its antigen is not identified.

The use of a sample-barcoded 5' primer and a J-beta primer mix characterized a second PCR of roughly 6 to 12 cycles. TCRdb reprocessed the 5' RACE reads via MiXCR and lists one record per CDR3 protein. The data contain hundreds of thousands of distinct CDR3 sequences, roughly 64% of them singletons. The sequenced sample consisted of blood. The receptor's source is a man aged 30 to 45 in good health.

CDR3 nucleotide sequence: TGTGCCAGCAGCTCCGTTTACAATGAGCAGTACTTC. This gives the protein CASSSVYNEQYF. The chain has TRBV7-6 and TRBJ2-1; D is unresolved. The J call may be mistaken, given a closer DNA end match to TRBJ2-7. Germline CDR1 and CDR2: SGHVS and FNYEAQ. The CDR3 spans 12 residues.